This is a list of T cell receptor beta chains from one sample in a study of T cell responses to AZD1222 COVID-19 vaccine. Sequencing used immunoSEQ multiplex PCR; TCRdb keeps in-frame clones, though not all of them. The sample contains some 86,000 clones, approximately 82% of which appear only once. Sequenced material: peripheral blood, taken on day 0 of AZD1222 vaccination. The receptors were sampled from an adult in good health. The CDR3 runs from the conserved cysteine through the conserved F or W. A D gene is named only where the DNA matches it firmly. A row's size may be missing; if present it is once, few, many or a size class.

14	NA	TRBV3-1/TRBV3-2	TRBD1	TRBJ1-2	CASSPTGVGYGYTF	TGTGCCAGCAGCCCTACAGGGGTTGGGTATGGCTACACCTTC
14	NA	TRBV5-1	NA	TRBJ1-1	CASSFEGGRTEAFF	TGCGCCAGCAGCTTCGAGGGGGGGCGGACTGAAGCTTTCTTT
14	NA	TRBV6-5	NA	TRBJ1-6	CASISGRGTSPLHF	TGTGCCAGCATAAGCGGCAGGGGAACGTCACCCCTCCACTTT
13	NA	TRBV7-9	NA	TRBJ1-5	CASSLSGNQPQHF	TGTGCCAGCAGCTTAAGTGGAAATCAGCCCCAGCATTTT
14	NA	TRBV27	NA	TRBJ2-1	CASSEGMGYNEQFF	TGTGCCAGCAGTGAGGGTATGGGCTACAATGAGCAGTTCTTC
18	NA	TRBV4-2	NA	TRBJ1-4	CASSQDRPTGTTNEKLFF	TGTGCCAGCAGCCAAGATCGCCCCACCGGGACAACTAATGAAAAACTGTTTTTT
11	NA	TRBV28	NA	TRBJ1-1	CASSFNGEAFF	TGTGCCAGCAGTTTTAACGGTGAAGCTTTCTTT
15	NA	TRBV2	NA	TRBJ2-2	CASSEDSWGGRELFF	TGTGCCAGCAGTGAAGATAGCTGGGGGGGCCGGGAGCTGTTTTTT
13	NA	TRBV5-1	NA	TRBJ2-1	CASSLGPNNEQFF	TGCGCCAGCAGCTTGGGACCTAACAATGAGCAGTTCTTC
15	NA	TRBV18	NA	TRBJ1-3	CASSPLGDSGNTIYF	TGTGCCAGCTCACCATTGGGGGATTCTGGAAACACCATATATTTT
16	few	TRBV11-2	NA	TRBJ2-1	CASSLVLEINANEQFF	TGTGCCAGCAGCTTAGTGCTAGAGATCAATGCAAATGAGCAGTTCTTC
15	NA	TRBV10-1	NA	TRBJ2-4	CASSESTGTSNIQYF	TGCGCCAGCAGTGAGTCTACCGGGACCTCCAACATTCAGTACTTC
17	NA	TRBV28	TRBD2	TRBJ2-7	CASSTSWTSGRPGEQYF	TGTGCCAGCAGTACCTCCTGGACTAGCGGGAGGCCGGGGGAGCAGTACTTC
13	NA	TRBV3-1/TRBV3-2	TRBD1	TRBJ1-2	CASSLDRVYGYTF	TGTGCCAGCAGTCTAGACAGGGTCTATGGCTACACCTTC
15	NA	TRBV3-1/TRBV3-2	TRBD2	TRBJ2-1	CASSPSGTRDNEQFF	TGTGCCAGCAGCCCTAGCGGGACCCGGGACAATGAGCAGTTCTTC
16	NA	TRBV6-6	NA	TRBJ2-7	CASSYSSRRLDYEQYF	TGTGCCAGCAGTTACTCGAGCAGGAGGCTAGATTACGAGCAGTACTTC
15	NA	TRBV5-5	TRBD1	TRBJ1-1	CASSLGGTGDTEAFF	TGTGCCAGCAGCTTGGGGGGTACAGGGGACACTGAAGCTTTCTTT
16	NA	TRBV5-6	NA	TRBJ1-1	CASSFFGRRTDTEAFF	TGTGCCAGCAGCTTTTTCGGTCGCAGAACGGACACTGAAGCTTTCTTT
13	NA	TRBV30	TRBD1	TRBJ2-5	CAWSSNRGETQYF	TGTGCCTGGAGTTCTAACAGGGGAGAGACCCAGTACTTC
13	NA	TRBV19	NA	TRBJ2-7	CASSSQGAYEQYF	TGTGCCAGTAGTTCGCAGGGAGCCTACGAGCAGTACTTC
14	NA	TRBV5-4	TRBD2	TRBJ2-7	CASSLERESYEQYF	TGTGCCAGCAGCTTGGAGCGGGAGTCCTACGAGCAGTACTTC
14	NA	TRBV9	TRBD2	TRBJ2-1	CASSVAGGGNEQFF	TGTGCCAGCAGCGTAGCGGGAGGTGGTAATGAGCAGTTCTTC
15	NA	TRBV27	NA	TRBJ2-7	CASSFSRVGSYEQYF	TGTGCCAGCAGTTTCTCCAGGGTTGGGTCCTACGAGCAGTACTTC
13	many	TRBV6-5	NA	TRBJ2-2	CASQGAGAGELFF	TGTGCCAGTCAGGGGGCGGGGGCTGGGGAGCTGTTTTTT
14	NA	TRBV5-4	TRBD2	TRBJ2-5	CASSFGLVQETQYF	TGTGCCAGCAGCTTTGGACTAGTCCAAGAGACCCAGTACTTC
14	few	TRBV7-2	NA	TRBJ2-4	CASSLALGSDIQYF	TGTGCCAGCAGCTTAGCACTCGGGAGTGACATTCAGTACTTC